A selection of T cell receptor beta chains follows, all from one sample in a study of identical twins. TCRdb called the 5' RACE reads again in MiXCR, with one record for every CDR3 protein. The table records 550,000 to 700,000 distinct CDR3 sequences, approximately 10% of them present only once. These data are also associated with another study on yellow fever vaccine responses in identical twins.

Sample: PBMCs. These receptors were collected from a woman under 30 in good health. Both conserved end residues are part of each CDR3. A D gene is named only where the DNA matches it firmly. Clone size appears in some rows only: once, few, many, or a class for an expanded clone.

d_call	v_call	j_call	clone_size	cdr3_nt	cdr3_aa
TRBD2	TRBV6-5	TRBJ2-1	few	TGTGCCAGCAGTTTAGGACTAGCGGGACACCCGACGACCAATGAGCAGTTCTTC	CASSLGLAGHPTTNEQFF
.	TRBV7-8	TRBJ2-3	.	TGTGCCAGCAGCTTATCGGACAAGTATTTT	CASSLSDKYF
TRBD1	TRBV7-9	TRBJ1-1	few	TGTGCCAGCAGCTCGGGTGAGGGGGCTCTCGCGAACACTGAAGCTTTCTTT	CASSSGEGALANTEAFF
.	TRBV11-2	TRBJ2-3	many	TGTGCCAGCAGCTTAGTCGAGGATTACACTGGTACGCAGTATTTT	CASSLVEDYTGTQYF
TRBD2	TRBV11-2	TRBJ2-1	.	TGTGCCAGCAGCCCATCCTCGGCCGGCGTGGGAGGGCCGGTCAATGAGCAGTTCTTC	CASSPSSAGVGGPVNEQFF
.	TRBV5-6	TRBJ2-7	few	TGTGCCAGCAGCTACGGGACATCCTATAGCACCTACGAGCAGTACTTC	CASSYGTSYSTYEQYF
.	TRBV7-3	TRBJ2-7	many	TGTGCCAGCAGCCCAGCAGCATTCTCCTACGAGCAGTACTTC	CASSPAAFSYEQYF
.	TRBV29-1	TRBJ2-1	few	TGCAGCGCCCTGCAGGGGATTGAGCAGTTCTTC	CSALQGIEQFF
.	TRBV4-1	TRBJ1-2	.	TGCGCCAGCAGCCAATGGGAGCAGGGGAACTATGGCTACACCTTC	CASSQWEQGNYGYTF
.	TRBV20-1	TRBJ2-6	many	TGCAGTGCTAGGGTATTCGGACAGTCTGGGGCCAACGTCCTGACTTTC	CSARVFGQSGANVLTF
.	TRBV10-3	TRBJ2-1	few	TGTGCCATCAGCAACGGAGGGGCCTACAATGAGCAGTTCTTC	CAISNGGAYNEQFF
TRBD2	TRBV3-1	TRBJ2-3	.	TGTGCCTGCTCCGCGTTAGCGGGGCGCACAGATACGCAGTATTTT	CACSALAGRTDTQYF
.	TRBV20-1	TRBJ2-1	many	TGCAGTGCTCCCCCCCCTCGCCCCCTTCTAGGGTATGAGCAGTTCTTC	CSAPPPRPLLGYEQFF
.	TRBV18	TRBJ2-7	few	TGTGCCAGCTCACCCGTCGACCCAGCCTACGAGCAGTACTTC	CASSPVDPAYEQYF
.	TRBV4-2	TRBJ2-2	many	TGTGCCAGCAGCCAAGATGTTTACACCGGGGAGCTGTTTTTT	CASSQDVYTGELFF
TRBD1	TRBV7-8	TRBJ1-2	.	TGTGCCAGCAGCTTAGTCCGGGACAGGGCTAATGGCTACACCTTC	CASSLVRDRANGYTF
.	TRBV11-2	TRBJ2-1	.	TGTGCCAGTTGGGAGCAGGTTGGTGTTCCTCAAGGCTCCTACAATGAGCAGTTCTTC	CASWEQVGVPQGSYNEQFF
TRBD2	TRBV5-1	TRBJ2-1	many	TGCGCCAGCAGCTCCCTTTGGACTAGCGGGAGCTCCTACAATGAGCAGTTCTTC	CASSSLWTSGSSYNEQFF
.	TRBV6-1	TRBJ1-1	few	TGTGCCAGCAGCGCCAGGAGACAGGACACTGAAGCTTTCTTT	CASSARRQDTEAFF
TRBD1	TRBV25-1	TRBJ1-2	.	TGTGCCAGCAGTGAGCCCGGGACAGGGGGGAACTATGGCTACACCTTC	CASSEPGTGGNYGYTF
TRBD1	TRBV3-1	TRBJ2-7	few	TGTGCCAGCAGCCAAAGACAGGGGGCCTACGAGCAGTACTTC	CASSQRQGAYEQYF
.	TRBV11-2	TRBJ2-7	.	TGTGCCAGCAGCTTAGGGTTGCGGGGATCGGGCGAGCAGTACTTC	CASSLGLRGSGEQYF
.	TRBV5-1	TRBJ2-7	.	TGCGCCAGCAGCCCCCGGGCAGACCGGACTTCCTACGAGCAGTACTTC	CASSPRADRTSYEQYF
.	TRBV6-6	TRBJ2-5	few	TGTGCCAGCAGTTACGAGGGGCTGGAGACCCAGTACTTC	CASSYEGLETQYF
.	TRBV20-1	TRBJ2-7	few	TGCAGTGCTAGCGCAAGCTCCTACGAGCAGTACTTC	CSASASSYEQYF
.	TRBV5-8	TRBJ1-3	.	TGTGCCAGCAGCGGGGGGAGAAGAGTAACTGGAAACACCATATATTTT	CASSGGRRVTGNTIYF
.	TRBV12-5	TRBJ2-1	few	TGTGCTAGTGGTTTGGTACATGAGCAGTTCTTC	CASGLVHEQFF
.	TRBV29-1	TRBJ2-2	many	TGCAGCGCCATTTGGGGCACCGGGGAGCTGTTTTTT	CSAIWGTGELFF
.	TRBV5-5	TRBJ2-3	few	TGTGCCAGCAGCTTAAGGACAGAACTCACAGATACGCAGTATTTT	CASSLRTELTDTQYF
.	TRBV12-3/TRBV12-4	TRBJ2-7	few	TGTGCCAGCAGTTTAGTAGGCCCGAGCTCCTACGAGCAGTACTTC	CASSLVGPSSYEQYF
.	TRBV4-3	TRBJ2-1	many	TGCGCCAGCAGCCAAGTTTGGGGGGCTTTTGGCAATGAGCAGTTCTTC	CASSQVWGAFGNEQFF
TRBD1	TRBV6-1	TRBJ2-1	many	TGTGCCAGCAGTCCCTACTTGGGACAGGGGAACTATGAGCAGTTCTTC	CASSPYLGQGNYEQFF
.	TRBV6-5	TRBJ2-3	.	TGTGCCAGCAGTTACGGGCGGGGAAGCACAGATACGCAGTATTTT	CASSYGRGSTDTQYF
.	TRBV2	TRBJ1-1	many	TGTGCCAGCATGCCCGGAGGTGGAGGGGGGAACACTGAAGCTTTCTTT	CASMPGGGGGNTEAFF
.	TRBV15	TRBJ2-7	few	TGTGCCACCAGCAGTGGGGGGCAGGGATCCTACGAGCAGTACTTC	CATSSGGQGSYEQYF
TRBD2	TRBV5-1	TRBJ2-1	.	TGCGCCAGCAGCTTGGGCCATAGCGGGGGACACAATGAGCAGTTCTTC	CASSLGHSGGHNEQFF
TRBD1	TRBV4-1	TRBJ2-1	many	TGCGCCACCAAGATGGGGACAGAATACAATGAGCAGTTCTTC	CATKMGTEYNEQFF
.	TRBV20-1	TRBJ2-7	.	TGCAGTGCTAGAGAAGCTAGGAGCTACGAGCAGTACTTC	CSAREARSYEQYF
.	TRBV20-1	TRBJ2-5	few	TGCAGTGCTAGTCGACCGGGACTCCCAGGCCAAGAGACCCAGTACTTC	CSASRPGLPGQETQYF
.	TRBV6-5	TRBJ2-1	.	TGTGCCAGCAGTTACTCTGCAGGCGGAGGTGAGCAGTTCTTC	CASSYSAGGGEQFF